These T cell receptor beta chains were read from a single sample in a study of technical replicates of blood from four donors. Measured with immunoSEQ multiplex PCR; TCRdb has only the in-frame clones, and not every one. The sample includes under 70,000 clones, roughly nine tenths of them seen just once. Source material: T cells isolated from PBMCs. The source is a human donor in good health. CDR3s include the opening cysteine and the closing phenylalanine or tryptophan. D genes are given only for firm matches. Clone size is shown for a subset of rows, as once, few, many or a class of expanded clone.

j_gene: TRBJ1-3
abundance: NA
d_gene: NA
v_gene: TRBV7-6
CDR3nt: TGTGCCAGCAGCTTAATCAGGGGTTCGTCTGGAAACACCATATATTTT
CDR3aa: CASSLIRGSSGNTIYF

j_gene: TRBJ1-4
abundance: NA
d_gene: TRBD1
v_gene: TRBV4-2
CDR3nt: TGTGCCAGCAGACAACCGGGACAGGCATTGAATGAAAAACTGTTTTTT
CDR3aa: CASRQPGQALNEKLFF

j_gene: TRBJ1-5
abundance: NA
d_gene: NA
v_gene: TRBV19
CDR3nt: TGTGCCAGTAGTATAGTTGGGGGCGGTCAGCCCCAGCATTTT
CDR3aa: CASSIVGGGQPQHF

j_gene: TRBJ2-4
abundance: NA
d_gene: TRBD2
v_gene: TRBV9
CDR3nt: TGTGCCAGCAGCGTAGGGGGGGGAAACATTCAGTACTTC
CDR3aa: CASSVGGGNIQYF

j_gene: TRBJ2-7
abundance: NA
d_gene: TRBD1
v_gene: TRBV27
CDR3nt: TGTGCCAGCAGTTTAGGACAGGGTTCCTACGAGCAGTACTTC
CDR3aa: CASSLGQGSYEQYF

j_gene: TRBJ2-7
abundance: NA
d_gene: NA
v_gene: TRBV11-3
CDR3nt: TGTGCCAGCAGCACGGGACTCACGACCCCCTACGAGCAGTACTTC
CDR3aa: CASSTGLTTPYEQYF

j_gene: TRBJ2-7
abundance: NA
d_gene: NA
v_gene: TRBV19
CDR3nt: TGTGCCAGTAGTATAGATAGGGGTTACGAGCAGTACTTC
CDR3aa: CASSIDRGYEQYF

j_gene: TRBJ2-7
abundance: NA
d_gene: NA
v_gene: TRBV11-2
CDR3nt: TGTGCCAGCACTGTCTCGAGAGGGCCCGCCTACGAGCAGTACTTC
CDR3aa: CASTVSRGPAYEQYF

j_gene: TRBJ2-2
abundance: NA
d_gene: NA
v_gene: TRBV6-5
CDR3nt: TGTGCCAGCAGTTACTCGCCGGCCGGGGAGCTGTTTTTT
CDR3aa: CASSYSPAGELFF

j_gene: TRBJ2-1
abundance: NA
d_gene: NA
v_gene: TRBV7-9
CDR3nt: TGTGCCAGCAGCTTAGCGCAGGGGATCTCCTACAATGAGCAGTTCTTC
CDR3aa: CASSLAQGISYNEQFF

j_gene: TRBJ2-3
abundance: NA
d_gene: NA
v_gene: TRBV7-9
CDR3nt: TGTGCCAGCAGCTTAGGTACAGCGGGCACCTCCCTTTTGTATTTT
CDR3aa: CASSLGTAGTSLLYF

j_gene: TRBJ2-2
abundance: NA
d_gene: NA
v_gene: TRBV6-5
CDR3nt: TGTGCCAGCAGTCGACTAGGTGCAGGCGGGGAGCTGTTTTTT
CDR3aa: CASSRLGAGGELFF

j_gene: TRBJ2-3
abundance: NA
d_gene: TRBD1
v_gene: TRBV7-3
CDR3nt: TGTGCCAGCAGCTTAAAGGGGGCCCGGGCCCAGCAGGATACGCAGTATTTT
CDR3aa: CASSLKGARAQQDTQYF

j_gene: TRBJ2-3
abundance: NA
d_gene: NA
v_gene: TRBV9
CDR3nt: TGTGCCAGCAGCGTATTAGCCGCCCCCGCAGATACGCAGTATTTT
CDR3aa: CASSVLAAPADTQYF

j_gene: TRBJ2-7
abundance: NA
d_gene: TRBD2
v_gene: TRBV7-8
CDR3nt: TGTGCCAGCAGTTCCCGGGTGGTTGATCGGGAGGGTTTGAGCGAGCAGTACTTC
CDR3aa: CASSSRVVDREGLSEQYF

j_gene: TRBJ1-2
abundance: once
d_gene: TRBD1
v_gene: TRBV6-5
CDR3nt: TGTGCCAGCAGTAACAGAGGACAGGGGGCGGGTGGCTACACCTTC
CDR3aa: CASSNRGQGAGGYTF

j_gene: TRBJ2-3
abundance: NA
d_gene: NA
v_gene: TRBV6-5
CDR3nt: TGTGCCAGCAGTTACGTGGGCGGGATGGTTGAAGATACGCAGTATTTT
CDR3aa: CASSYVGGMVEDTQYF

j_gene: TRBJ2-3
abundance: NA
d_gene: TRBD2
v_gene: TRBV11-2
CDR3nt: TGTGCCAGCAGCTTATCTAGCGGGAGGGAGACGCAGTATTTT
CDR3aa: CASSLSSGRETQYF

j_gene: TRBJ2-5
abundance: NA
d_gene: NA
v_gene: TRBV30
CDR3nt: TGTGCCTGGAGTCCTGGGCCAAAAGAGACCCAGTACTTC
CDR3aa: CAWSPGPKETQYF

j_gene: TRBJ2-6
abundance: NA
d_gene: NA
v_gene: TRBV6-5
CDR3nt: TGTGCCAGCAGTTACTTACGGAGCTCTGGGGCCAACGTCCTGACTTTC
CDR3aa: CASSYLRSSGANVLTF

j_gene: TRBJ1-3
abundance: NA
d_gene: NA
v_gene: TRBV6-5
CDR3nt: TGTGCCAGCAGTTACTCTCGCGGAGGAAACACCATATATTTT
CDR3aa: CASSYSRGGNTIYF

j_gene: TRBJ1-5
abundance: NA
d_gene: NA
v_gene: TRBV28
CDR3nt: TGTGCCAGCAGTTTACCAACAGGTACATATAGCAATCAGCCCCAGCATTTT
CDR3aa: CASSLPTGTYSNQPQHF

j_gene: TRBJ2-2
abundance: once
d_gene: TRBD1
v_gene: TRBV4-2
CDR3nt: TGTGCCAGCAGCCAAGGACGGACAGGGGCCAACACCGGGGAGCTGTTTTTT
CDR3aa: CASSQGRTGANTGELFF